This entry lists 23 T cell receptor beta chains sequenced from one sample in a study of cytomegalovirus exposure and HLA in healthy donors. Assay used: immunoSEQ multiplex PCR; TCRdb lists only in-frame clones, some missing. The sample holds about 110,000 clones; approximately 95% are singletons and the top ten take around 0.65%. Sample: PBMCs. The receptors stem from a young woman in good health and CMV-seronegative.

Here the CDR3 DNA reads TGTGCCAGCGGGGGACTGGGAGAGACCCAGTACTTC. Translation: CASGGLGETQYF. The chain joins TRBV9 to TRBJ2-5, with a tentative D call TRBD2 (6 bases). Trimming took 7 bases from V and 4 from J, leaving 11 bases between them. The CDR3 runs to 12 residues. Germline CDR1 is SGDLS and CDR2 is YYNGEE.

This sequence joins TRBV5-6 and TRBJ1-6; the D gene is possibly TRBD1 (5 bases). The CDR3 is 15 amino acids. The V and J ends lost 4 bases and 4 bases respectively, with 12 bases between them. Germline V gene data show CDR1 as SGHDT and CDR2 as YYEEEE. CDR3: CASSPRDYYNSPLHF. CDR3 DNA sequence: TGTGCCAGCAGCCCCCGGGACTATTATAATTCACCCCTCCACTTT.

The CDR3 loop reads CAWSRNRGANYGYTF. The CDR3 DNA sequence: TGTGCCTGGAGCCGCAACAGGGGCGCTAACTATGGCTACACCTTC. The chain recombines TRBV30 with TRBJ1-2, with 7 nucleotides matching TRBD1. The junction had 7 bases not matched to a gene; V was cut back by 3 bases and J by 0 bases. Germline lookup yields CDR1 GTSNPN and CDR2 SVGIG (reference sequence). The CDR3 is 15 amino acids.

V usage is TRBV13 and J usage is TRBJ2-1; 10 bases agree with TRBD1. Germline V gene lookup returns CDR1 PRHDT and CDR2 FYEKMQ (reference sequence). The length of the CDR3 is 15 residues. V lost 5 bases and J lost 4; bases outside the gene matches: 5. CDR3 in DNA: TGTGCCAGCAGCGATTGGGACAGGGGATACAATGAGCAGTTCTTC. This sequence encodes CASSDWDRGYNEQFF.

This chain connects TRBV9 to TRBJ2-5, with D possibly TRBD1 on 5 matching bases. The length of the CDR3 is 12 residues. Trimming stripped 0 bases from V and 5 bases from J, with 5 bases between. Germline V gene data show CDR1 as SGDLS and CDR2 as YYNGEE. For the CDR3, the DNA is TGTGCCAGCAGCGTAGCAGGGGAGACCCAGTACTTC. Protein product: CASSVAGETQYF.

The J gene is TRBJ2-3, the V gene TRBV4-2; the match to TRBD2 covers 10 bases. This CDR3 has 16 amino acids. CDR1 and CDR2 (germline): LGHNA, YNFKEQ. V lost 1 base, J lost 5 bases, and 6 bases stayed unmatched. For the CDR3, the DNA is TGTGCCAGCAGCCAAGTAGCGGGGGGAGTTTTAGATACGCAGTATTTT. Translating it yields CASSQVAGGVLDTQYF.

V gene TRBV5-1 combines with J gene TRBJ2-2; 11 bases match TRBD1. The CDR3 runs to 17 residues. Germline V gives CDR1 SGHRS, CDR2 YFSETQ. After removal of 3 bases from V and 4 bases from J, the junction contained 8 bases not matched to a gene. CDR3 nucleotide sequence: TGCGCCAGCAGCTCCGAGGGGACAGGGGGTGGCACCGGGGAGCTGTTTTTT. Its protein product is CASSSEGTGGGTGELFF.

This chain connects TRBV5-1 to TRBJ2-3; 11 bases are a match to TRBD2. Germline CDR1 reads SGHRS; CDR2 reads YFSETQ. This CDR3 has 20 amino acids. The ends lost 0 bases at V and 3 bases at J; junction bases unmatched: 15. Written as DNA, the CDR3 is TGCGCCAGCAGCTTGGCTGATAGCGGGGGGGCAGGGACGTTGACAGATACGCAGTATTTT. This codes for CASSLADSGGAGTLTDTQYF. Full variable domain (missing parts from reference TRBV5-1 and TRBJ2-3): KAGVTQTPRYLIKTRGQQVTLSCSPISGHRSVSWYQQTPGQGLQFLFEYFSETQRNKGNFPGRFSGRQFSNSRSEMNVSTLELGDSALYLCASSLADSGGAGTLTDTQYFGPGTRLTVL.

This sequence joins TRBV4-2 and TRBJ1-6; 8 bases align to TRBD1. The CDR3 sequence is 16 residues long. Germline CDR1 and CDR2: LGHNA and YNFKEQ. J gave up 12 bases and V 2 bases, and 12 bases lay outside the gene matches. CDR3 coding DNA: TGTGCCAGCAGCCAAAACCCGACAGGGGCCGTTGAACCCCTCCACTTT. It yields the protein CASSQNPTGAVEPLHF.

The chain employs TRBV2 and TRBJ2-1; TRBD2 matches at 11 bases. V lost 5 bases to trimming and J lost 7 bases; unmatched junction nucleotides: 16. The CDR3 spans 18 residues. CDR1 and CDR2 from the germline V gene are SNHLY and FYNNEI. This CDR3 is CASSSLGLAEIRPNEQFF. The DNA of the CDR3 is TGTGCCAGCAGTTCTCTGGGACTAGCGGAGATTAGACCTAATGAGCAGTTCTTC.

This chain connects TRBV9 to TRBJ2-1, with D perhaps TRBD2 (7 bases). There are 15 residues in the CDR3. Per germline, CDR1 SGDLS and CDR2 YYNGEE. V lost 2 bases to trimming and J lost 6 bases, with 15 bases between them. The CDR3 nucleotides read TGTGCCAGCAGCGTGGCCCCTAGGGGGGGCAATGAGCAGTTCTTC. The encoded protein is CASSVAPRGGNEQFF.

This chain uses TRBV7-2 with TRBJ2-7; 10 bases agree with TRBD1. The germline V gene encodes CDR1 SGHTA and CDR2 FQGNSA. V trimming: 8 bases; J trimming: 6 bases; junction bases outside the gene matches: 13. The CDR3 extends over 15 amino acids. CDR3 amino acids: CASAIKRGTGVEQYF. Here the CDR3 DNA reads TGTGCCAGCGCTATTAAGAGAGGGACAGGGGTCGAGCAGTACTTC.

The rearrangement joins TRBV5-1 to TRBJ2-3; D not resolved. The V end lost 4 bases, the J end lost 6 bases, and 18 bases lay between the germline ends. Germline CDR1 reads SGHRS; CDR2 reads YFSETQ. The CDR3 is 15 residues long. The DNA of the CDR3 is TGCGCCAGCAGCCCGTCCAGTGGTCCCGGGGATACGCAGTATTTT. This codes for CASSPSSGPGDTQYF. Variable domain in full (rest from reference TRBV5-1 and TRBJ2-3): KAGVTQTPRYLIKTRGQQVTLSCSPISGHRSVSWYQQTPGQGLQFLFEYFSETQRNKGNFPGRFSGRQFSNSRSEMNVSTLELGDSALYLCASSPSSGPGDTQYFGPGTRLTVL.

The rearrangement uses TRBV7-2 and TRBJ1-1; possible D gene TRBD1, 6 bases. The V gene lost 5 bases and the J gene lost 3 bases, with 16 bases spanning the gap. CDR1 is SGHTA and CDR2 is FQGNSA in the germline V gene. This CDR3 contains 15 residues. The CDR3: CASSEEGRGDTEAFF. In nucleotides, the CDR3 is TGTGCCAGCAGCGAAGAGGGCAGGGGTGACACTGAAGCTTTCTTT.

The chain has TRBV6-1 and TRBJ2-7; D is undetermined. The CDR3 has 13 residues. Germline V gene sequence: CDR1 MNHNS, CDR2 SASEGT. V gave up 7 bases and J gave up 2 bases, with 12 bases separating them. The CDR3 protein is CASKQDLPYEQYF. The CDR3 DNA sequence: TGTGCCAGCAAGCAGGATCTACCCTACGAGCAGTACTTC.

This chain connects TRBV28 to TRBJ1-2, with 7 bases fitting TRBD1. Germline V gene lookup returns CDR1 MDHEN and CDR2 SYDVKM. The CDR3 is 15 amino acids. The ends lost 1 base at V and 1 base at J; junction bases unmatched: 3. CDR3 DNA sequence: TGTGCCAGCAGTTTATTGACAGGGAGTAACTATGGCTACACCTTC. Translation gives CASSLLTGSNYGYTF.

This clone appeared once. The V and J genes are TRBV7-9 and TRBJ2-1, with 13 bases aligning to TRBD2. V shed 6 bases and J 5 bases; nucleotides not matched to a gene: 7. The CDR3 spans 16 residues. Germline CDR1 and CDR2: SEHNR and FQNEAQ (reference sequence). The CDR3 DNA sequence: TGTGCCAGCAGTTCCACCGGGACTAGCGGGGACAATGAGCAGTTCTTC. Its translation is CASSSTGTSGDNEQFF.

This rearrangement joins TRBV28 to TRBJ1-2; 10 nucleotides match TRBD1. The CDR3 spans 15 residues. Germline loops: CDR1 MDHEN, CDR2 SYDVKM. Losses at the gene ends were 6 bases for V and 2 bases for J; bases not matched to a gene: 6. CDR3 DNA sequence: TGTGCCAGCAGCACGGACAGGGGGTGGAACTATGGCTACACCTTC. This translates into CASSTDRGWNYGYTF.

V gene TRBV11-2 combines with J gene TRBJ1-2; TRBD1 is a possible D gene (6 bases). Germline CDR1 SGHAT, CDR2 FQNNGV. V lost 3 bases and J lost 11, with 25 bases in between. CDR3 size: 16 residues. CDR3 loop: CASSFYLTRGLMAYTF. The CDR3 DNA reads TGTGCCAGCAGCTTCTACCTCACCAGGGGTTTAATGGCTTACACCTTC.

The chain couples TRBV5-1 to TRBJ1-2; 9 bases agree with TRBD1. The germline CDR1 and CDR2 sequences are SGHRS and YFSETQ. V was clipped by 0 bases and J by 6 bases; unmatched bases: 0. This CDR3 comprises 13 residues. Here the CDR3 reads CASSLGDRDGYTF. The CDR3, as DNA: TGCGCCAGCAGCTTGGGGGACAGGGATGGCTACACCTTC.

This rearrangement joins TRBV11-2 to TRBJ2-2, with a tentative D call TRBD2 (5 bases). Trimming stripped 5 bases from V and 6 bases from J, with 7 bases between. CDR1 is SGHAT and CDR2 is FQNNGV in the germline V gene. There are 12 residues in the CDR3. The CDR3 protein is CASSAGAGELFF. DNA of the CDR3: TGTGCCAGCAGCGCCGGGGCCGGGGAGCTGTTTTTT.

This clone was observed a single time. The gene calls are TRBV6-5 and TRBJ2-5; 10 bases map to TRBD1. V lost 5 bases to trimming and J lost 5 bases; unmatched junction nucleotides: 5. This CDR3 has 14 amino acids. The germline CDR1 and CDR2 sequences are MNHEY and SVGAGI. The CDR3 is CASSRDRGQETQYF. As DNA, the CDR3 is TGTGCCAGCAGTCGAGACAGGGGGCAGGAGACCCAGTACTTC.

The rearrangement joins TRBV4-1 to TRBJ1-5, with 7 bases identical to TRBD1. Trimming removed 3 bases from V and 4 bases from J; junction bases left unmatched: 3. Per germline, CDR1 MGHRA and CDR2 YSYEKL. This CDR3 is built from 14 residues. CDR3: CASSHRQGNQPQHF. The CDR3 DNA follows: TGCGCCAGCAGCCACCGACAGGGAAATCAGCCCCAGCATTTT.